This TCR beta chain appears in the sequencing data of a study of blood T cell repertoires in COVID-19. Only in-frame clones appear in the TCRdb table, and some are missing; sequencing was by immunoSEQ multiplex PCR. The table has approximately 150,000 clones, more than 80% seen once. The CDR3 sequence is 16 residues long. The germline V and J ends were trimmed by 0 bases and 6 bases, with 17 bases remaining between them. The germline V gene encodes CDR1 MGHRA and CDR2 YSYEKL. The TCR originated in a woman aged 60 to 75 with COVID-19, enrolled during active disease. This rearrangement joins TRBV4-1 to TRBJ1-1, with D possibly matching TRBD1 (5 bases). Sequenced input: peripheral blood. CDR3 sequence: CASSQEGGASVSEAFF. In nucleotides, the CDR3 is TGCGCCAGCAGCCAAGAGGGTGGGGCTAGCGTCTCTGAAGCTTTCTTT.